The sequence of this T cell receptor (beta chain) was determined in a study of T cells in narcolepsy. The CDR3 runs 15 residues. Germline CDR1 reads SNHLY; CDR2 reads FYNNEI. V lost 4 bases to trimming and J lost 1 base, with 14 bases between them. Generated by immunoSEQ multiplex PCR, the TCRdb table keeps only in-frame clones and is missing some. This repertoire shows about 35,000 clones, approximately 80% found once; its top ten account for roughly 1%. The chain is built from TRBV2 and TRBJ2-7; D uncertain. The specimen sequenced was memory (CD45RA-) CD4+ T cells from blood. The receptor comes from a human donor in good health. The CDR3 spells CASSVSMSLSYEQYF. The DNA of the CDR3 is TGTGCCAGCAGTGTTTCGATGTCCCTATCCTACGAGCAGTACTTC.